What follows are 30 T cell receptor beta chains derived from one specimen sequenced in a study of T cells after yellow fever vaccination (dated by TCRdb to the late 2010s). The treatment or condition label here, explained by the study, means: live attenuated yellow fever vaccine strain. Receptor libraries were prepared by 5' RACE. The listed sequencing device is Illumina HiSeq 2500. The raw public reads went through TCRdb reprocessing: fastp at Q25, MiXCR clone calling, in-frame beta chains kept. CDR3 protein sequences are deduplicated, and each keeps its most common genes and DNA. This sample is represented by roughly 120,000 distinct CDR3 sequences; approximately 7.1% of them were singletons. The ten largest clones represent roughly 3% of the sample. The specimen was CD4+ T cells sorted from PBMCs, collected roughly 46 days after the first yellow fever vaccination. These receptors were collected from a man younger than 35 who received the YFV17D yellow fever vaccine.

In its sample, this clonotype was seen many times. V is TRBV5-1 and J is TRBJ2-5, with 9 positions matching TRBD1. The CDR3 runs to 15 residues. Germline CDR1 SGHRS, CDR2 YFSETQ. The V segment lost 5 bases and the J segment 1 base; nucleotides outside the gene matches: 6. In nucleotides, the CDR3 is TGCGCCAGCAGTTGGGGACAGGGAATCCAAGAGACCCAGTACTTC. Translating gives CASSWGQGIQETQYF.

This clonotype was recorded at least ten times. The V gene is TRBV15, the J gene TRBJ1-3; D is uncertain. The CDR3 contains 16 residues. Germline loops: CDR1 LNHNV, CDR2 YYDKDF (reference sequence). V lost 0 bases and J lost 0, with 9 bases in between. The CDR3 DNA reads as TGTGCCACCAGCAGAGATGTTGACCTCTCTGGAAACACCATATATTTT. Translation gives CATSRDVDLSGNTIYF.

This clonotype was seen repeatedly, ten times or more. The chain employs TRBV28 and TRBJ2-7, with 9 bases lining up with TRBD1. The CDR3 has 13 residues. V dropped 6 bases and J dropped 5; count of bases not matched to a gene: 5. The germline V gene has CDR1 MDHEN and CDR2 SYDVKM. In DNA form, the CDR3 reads TGTGCCAGCAGCCCCAGGACAGGGGACGAGCAGTACGTC. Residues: CASSPRTGDEQYV.

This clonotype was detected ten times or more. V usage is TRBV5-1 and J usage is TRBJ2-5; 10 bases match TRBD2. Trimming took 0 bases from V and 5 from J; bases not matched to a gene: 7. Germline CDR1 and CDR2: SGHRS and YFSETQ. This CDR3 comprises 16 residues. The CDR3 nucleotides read TGCGCCAGCAGCTTGGGAGCAGCGGGGGGGATCGAGACCCAGTACTTC. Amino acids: CASSLGAAGGIETQYF.

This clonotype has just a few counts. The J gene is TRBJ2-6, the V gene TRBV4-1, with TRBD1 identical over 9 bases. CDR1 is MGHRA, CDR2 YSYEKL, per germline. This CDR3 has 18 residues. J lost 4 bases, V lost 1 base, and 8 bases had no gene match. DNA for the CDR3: TGCGCCAGCAGCCAAGGGCAACAGGGGGCGCGCGGGGCCAACGTCCTGACTTTC. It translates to CASSQGQQGARGANVLTF.

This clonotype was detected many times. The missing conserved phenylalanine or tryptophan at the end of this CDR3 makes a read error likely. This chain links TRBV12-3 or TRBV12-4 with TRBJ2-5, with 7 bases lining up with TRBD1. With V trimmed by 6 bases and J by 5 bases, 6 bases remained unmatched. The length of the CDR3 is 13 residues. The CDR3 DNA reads TGTGCCAGCAGCCAGGGGGTCGGGGAGACCCAGTACTTA. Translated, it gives CASSQGVGETQYL.

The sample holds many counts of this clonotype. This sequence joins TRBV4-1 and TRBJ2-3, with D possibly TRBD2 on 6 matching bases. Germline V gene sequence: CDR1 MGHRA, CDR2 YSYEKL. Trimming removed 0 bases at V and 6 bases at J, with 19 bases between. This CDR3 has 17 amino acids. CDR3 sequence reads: CASSQDPPGDASDTQYF. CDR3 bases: TGCGCCAGCAGCCAAGACCCCCCGGGGGACGCCTCCGATACGCAGTATTTT.

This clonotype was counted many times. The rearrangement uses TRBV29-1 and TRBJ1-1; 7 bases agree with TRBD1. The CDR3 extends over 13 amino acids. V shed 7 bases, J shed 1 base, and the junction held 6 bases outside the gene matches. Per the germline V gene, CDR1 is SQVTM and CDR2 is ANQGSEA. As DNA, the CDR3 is TGCAGCGCTGCGGGACAGAGGAACACTGAAGCTTTCTTT. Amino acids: CSAAGQRNTEAFF. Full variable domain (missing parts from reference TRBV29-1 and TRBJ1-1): SAVISQKPSRDICQRGTSLTIQCQVDSQVTMMFWYRQQPGQSLTLIATANQGSEATYESGFVIDKFPISRPNLTFSTLTVSNMSPEDSSIYLCSAAGQRNTEAFFGQGTRLTVV.

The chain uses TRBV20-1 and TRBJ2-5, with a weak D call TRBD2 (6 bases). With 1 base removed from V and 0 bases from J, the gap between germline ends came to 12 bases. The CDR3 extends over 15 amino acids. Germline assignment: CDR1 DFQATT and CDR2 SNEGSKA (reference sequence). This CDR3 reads CSARGGGGYQETQYF. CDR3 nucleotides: TGCAGTGCTAGAGGAGGTGGGGGGTACCAAGAGACCCAGTACTTC.

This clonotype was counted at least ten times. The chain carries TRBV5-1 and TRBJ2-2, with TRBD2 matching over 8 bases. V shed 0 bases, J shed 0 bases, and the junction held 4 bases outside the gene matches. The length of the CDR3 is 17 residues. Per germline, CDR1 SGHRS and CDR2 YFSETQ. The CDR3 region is CASSLVAGGANTGELFF. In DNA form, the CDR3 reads TGCGCCAGCAGCTTGGTCGCGGGGGGCGCGAACACCGGGGAGCTGTTTTTT.

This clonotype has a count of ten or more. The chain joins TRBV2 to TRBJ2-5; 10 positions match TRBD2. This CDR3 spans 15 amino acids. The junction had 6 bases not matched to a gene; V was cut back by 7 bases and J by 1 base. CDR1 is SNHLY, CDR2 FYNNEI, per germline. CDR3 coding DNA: TGTGCCAGCAACGGACTAGCGGTGACCCAAGAGACCCAGTACTTC. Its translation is CASNGLAVTQETQYF. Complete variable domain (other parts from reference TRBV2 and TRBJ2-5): EPEVTQTPSHQVTQMGQEVILRCVPISNHLYFYWYRQILGQKVEFLVSFYNNEISEKSEIFDDQFSVERPDGSNFTLKIRSTKLEDSAMYFCASNGLAVTQETQYFGPGTRLLVL.

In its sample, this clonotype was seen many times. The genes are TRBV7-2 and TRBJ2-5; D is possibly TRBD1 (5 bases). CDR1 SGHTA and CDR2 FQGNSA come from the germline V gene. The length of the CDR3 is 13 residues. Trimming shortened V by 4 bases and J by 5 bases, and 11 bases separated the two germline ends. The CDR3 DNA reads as TGTGCCAGCAGCTCGAACAAGGGGGAGACCCAGTACTTC. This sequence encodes CASSSNKGETQYF.

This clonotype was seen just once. The CDR3 coding sequence is TGTGCCAGCAGTTTAAGGGGGACAGGGTTACATGAGCAGTTCTTC. Translating gives CASSLRGTGLHEQFF. The rearrangement joins TRBV27 to TRBJ2-1, with 9 nucleotides matching TRBD1. Germline CDR1 and CDR2: MNHEY and SMNVEV (reference sequence). The CDR3 contains 15 residues. V was pared by 2 bases and J by 8 bases, with 7 bases of the junction left unmatched.

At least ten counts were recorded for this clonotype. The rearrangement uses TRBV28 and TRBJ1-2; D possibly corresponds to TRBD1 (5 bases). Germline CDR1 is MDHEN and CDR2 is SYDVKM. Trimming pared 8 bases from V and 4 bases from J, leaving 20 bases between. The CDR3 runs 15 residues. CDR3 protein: CASLYRRGPFYGYTF. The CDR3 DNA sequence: TGTGCCAGCTTATACCGCCGGGGCCCCTTCTATGGCTACACCTTC.

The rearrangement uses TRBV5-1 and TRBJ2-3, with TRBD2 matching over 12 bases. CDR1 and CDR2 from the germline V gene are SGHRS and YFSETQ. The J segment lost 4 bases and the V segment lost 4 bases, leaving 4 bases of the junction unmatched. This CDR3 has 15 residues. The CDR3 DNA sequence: TGCGCCAGCAGCATCGGGACTAGCGGGTCAGATACGCAGTATTTT. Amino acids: CASSIGTSGSDTQYF.

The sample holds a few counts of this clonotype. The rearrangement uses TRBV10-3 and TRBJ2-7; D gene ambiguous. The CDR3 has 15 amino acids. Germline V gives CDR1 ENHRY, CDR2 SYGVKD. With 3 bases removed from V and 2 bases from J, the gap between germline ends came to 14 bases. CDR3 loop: CAISDPGEVAYEQYF. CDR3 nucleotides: TGTGCCATCAGTGACCCCGGTGAAGTGGCCTACGAGCAGTACTTC.

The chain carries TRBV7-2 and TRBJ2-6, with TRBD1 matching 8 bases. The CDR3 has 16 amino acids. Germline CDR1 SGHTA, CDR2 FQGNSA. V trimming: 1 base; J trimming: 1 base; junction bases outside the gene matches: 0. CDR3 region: CASSLDRGSGANVLTF. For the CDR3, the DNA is TGTGCCAGCAGCTTAGACAGGGGGTCTGGGGCCAACGTCCTGACTTTC.

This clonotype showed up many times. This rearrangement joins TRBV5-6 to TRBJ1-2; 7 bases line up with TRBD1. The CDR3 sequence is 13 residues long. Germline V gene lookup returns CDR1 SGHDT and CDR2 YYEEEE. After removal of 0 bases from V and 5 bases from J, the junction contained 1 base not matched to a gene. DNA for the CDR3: TGTGCCAGCAGCTTGGCACAGGGGTATGGCTACACCTTC. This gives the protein CASSLAQGYGYTF.

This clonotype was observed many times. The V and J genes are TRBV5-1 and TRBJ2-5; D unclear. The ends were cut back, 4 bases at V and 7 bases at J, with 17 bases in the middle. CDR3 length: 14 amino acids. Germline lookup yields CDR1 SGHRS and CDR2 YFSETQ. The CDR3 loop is CASSLPGSPGTQYF. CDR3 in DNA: TGCGCCAGCAGCCTACCGGGCTCGCCAGGGACCCAGTACTTC.

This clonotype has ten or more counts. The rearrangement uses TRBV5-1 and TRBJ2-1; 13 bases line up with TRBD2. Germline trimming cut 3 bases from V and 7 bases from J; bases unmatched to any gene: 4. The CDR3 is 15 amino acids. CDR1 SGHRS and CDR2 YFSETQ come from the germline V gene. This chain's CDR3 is CASSSRLAGGNEQFF. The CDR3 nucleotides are TGCGCCAGCAGCTCCCGACTAGCGGGGGGTAATGAGCAGTTCTTC.

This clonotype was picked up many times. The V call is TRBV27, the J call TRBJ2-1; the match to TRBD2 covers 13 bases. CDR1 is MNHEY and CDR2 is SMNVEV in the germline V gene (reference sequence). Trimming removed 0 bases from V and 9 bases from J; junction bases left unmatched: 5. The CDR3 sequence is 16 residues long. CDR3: CASSLSWGLAGLEQFF. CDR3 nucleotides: TGTGCCAGCAGTTTATCGTGGGGACTAGCGGGGCTTGAGCAGTTCTTC.

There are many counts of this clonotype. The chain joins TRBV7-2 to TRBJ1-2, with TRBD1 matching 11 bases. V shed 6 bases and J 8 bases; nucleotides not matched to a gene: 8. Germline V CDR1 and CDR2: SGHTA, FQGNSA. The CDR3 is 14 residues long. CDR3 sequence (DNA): TGTGCCAGCAGTCCGGGGACAGGGGGACGAGGCTACACCTTC. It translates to CASSPGTGGRGYTF.

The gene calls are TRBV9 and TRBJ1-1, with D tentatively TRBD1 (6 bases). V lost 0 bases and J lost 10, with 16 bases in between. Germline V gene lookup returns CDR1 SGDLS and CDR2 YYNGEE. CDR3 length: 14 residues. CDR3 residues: CASSVEPGAQSAFF. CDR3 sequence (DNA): TGTGCCAGCAGCGTAGAACCAGGGGCCCAGTCAGCTTTCTTT.

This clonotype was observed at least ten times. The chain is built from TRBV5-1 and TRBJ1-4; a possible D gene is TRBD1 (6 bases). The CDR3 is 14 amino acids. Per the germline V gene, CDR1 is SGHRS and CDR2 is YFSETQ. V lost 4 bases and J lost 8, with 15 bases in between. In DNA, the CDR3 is TGCGCCAGCAGCGGGGACGCAGGGGAGGAAAAACTGTTTTTT. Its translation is CASSGDAGEEKLFF.

CDR3 sequence: CSARGQGAGANVLTF. The DNA of the CDR3 is TGCAGTGCTAGAGGCCAGGGCGCTGGGGCCAACGTCCTGACTTTC. The V gene is TRBV20-1, the J gene TRBJ2-6; a possible D gene is TRBD1 (5 bases). This CDR3 spans 15 amino acids. Germline CDR1 DFQATT, CDR2 SNEGSKA (reference sequence). The V end was cut by 1 base, the J end by 2 bases, with 9 bases between.

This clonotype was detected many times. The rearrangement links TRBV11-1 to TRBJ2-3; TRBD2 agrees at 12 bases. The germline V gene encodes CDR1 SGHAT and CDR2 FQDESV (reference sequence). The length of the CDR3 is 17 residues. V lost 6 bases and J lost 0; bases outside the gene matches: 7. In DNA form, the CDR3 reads TGTGCCAGCAGTCAAAGGACTAGCGGGATTAGCACAGATACGCAGTATTTT. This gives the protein CASSQRTSGISTDTQYF.

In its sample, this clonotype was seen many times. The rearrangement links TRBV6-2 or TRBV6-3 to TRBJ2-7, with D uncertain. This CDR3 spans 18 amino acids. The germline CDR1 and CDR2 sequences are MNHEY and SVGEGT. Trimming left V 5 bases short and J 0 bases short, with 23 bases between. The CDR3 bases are TGTGCCAGCAGTACAAAGCTCCGCACGCTGGGGTTCTCCTACGAGCAGTACGTC. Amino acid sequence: CASSTKLRTLGFSYEQYV.

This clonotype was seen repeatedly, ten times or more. Here the CDR3 reads CASSYRVKKETQYF. The DNA of the CDR3 is TGTGCCAGCAGTTACAGGGTAAAGAAGGAGACCCAGTACTTC. This sequence joins TRBV6-2 or TRBV6-3 and TRBJ2-5; D not resolved. This CDR3 is built from 14 residues. V was clipped by 2 bases and J by 5 bases, with 12 bases between them. Germline V CDR1 and CDR2: MNHEY, SVGEGT.

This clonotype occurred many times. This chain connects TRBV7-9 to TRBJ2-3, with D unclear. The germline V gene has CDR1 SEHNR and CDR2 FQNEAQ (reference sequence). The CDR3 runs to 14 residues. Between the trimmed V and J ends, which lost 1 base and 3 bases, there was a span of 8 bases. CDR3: CASSLDRLTDTQYF. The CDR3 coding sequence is TGTGCCAGCAGCTTAGACCGGTTAACAGATACGCAGTATTTT.

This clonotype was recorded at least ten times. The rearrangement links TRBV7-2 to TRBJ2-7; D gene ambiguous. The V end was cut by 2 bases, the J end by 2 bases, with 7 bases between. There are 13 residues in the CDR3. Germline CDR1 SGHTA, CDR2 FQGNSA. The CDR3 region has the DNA TGTGCCAGCAGCTTAAGAGGAACCTACGAGCAGTACTTC. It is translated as CASSLRGTYEQYF.